The 31 T cell receptor beta chains below were found in one sample sequenced in a study of blood T cells in healthy people across ages. For the second PCR, which ran for about 7 to 12 cycles, a sample-barcoded 5' primer and a J-beta primer mix were used. MiXCR was run by TCRdb on the 5' RACE reads, yielding one entry per CDR3 protein. The sample consists of roughly 1.5 million distinct CDR3 sequences, approximately 43% of them appearing once. Sequenced: blood. The receptors here all came from a young woman in good health.

The chain recombines TRBV11-2 with TRBJ1-3; D uncertain. The CDR3 consists of 17 residues. The V and J ends lost 0 bases and 0 bases respectively, with 12 bases between them. Germline assignment: CDR1 SGHAT and CDR2 FQNNGV. The CDR3 spells CASSLEVDFNSGNTIYF. CDR3 in DNA: TGTGCCAGCAGCTTAGAAGTCGATTTCAACTCTGGAAACACCATATATTTT. The entire variable domain, with the rest obtained from reference TRBV11-2 and TRBJ1-3, is as follows: EAGVAQSPRYKIIEKRQSVAFWCNPISGHATLYWYQQILGQGPKLLIQFQNNGVVDDSQLPKDRFSAERLKGVDSTLKIQPAKLEDSAVYLCASSLEVDFNSGNTIYFGEGSWLTVV.

This clonotype was seen only a few times. The chain employs TRBV9 and TRBJ2-7; D not certain. The CDR3 covers 15 residues. The ends were cut back, 0 bases at V and 0 bases at J, with 10 bases in the middle. CDR1 and CDR2 from the germline V gene are SGDLS and YYNGEE. CDR3 in DNA: TGTGCCAGCAGCGTAGGACAAGTTAGCTCCTACGAGCAGTACTTC. Protein sequence: CASSVGQVSSYEQYF. Drawing the rest from reference TRBV9 and TRBJ2-7, the complete variable domain is DSGVTQTPKHLITATGQRVTLRCSPRSGDLSVYWYQQSLDQGLQFLIQYYNGEERAKGNILERFSAQQFPDLHSELNLSSLELGDSALYFCASSVGQVSSYEQYFGPGTRLTVT.

This clonotype occurred a few times. The J gene is TRBJ2-3, the V gene TRBV2, with 8 bases that match TRBD1. CDR1 and CDR2 (germline): SNHLY, FYNNEI. The V gene end was trimmed by 4 bases and the J gene end by 3 bases; junction bases not matched to a gene: 9. The CDR3 extends over 16 amino acids. CDR3 nucleotides: TGTGCCAGCAGTGGGAGGACAGGGCTTAGAACAGATACGCAGTATTTT. This translates into CASSGRTGLRTDTQYF.

The CDR3 here is CASSIQGVRRDEQYF. As DNA, the CDR3 is TGTGCCAGCAGTATCCAAGGGGTGCGTCGGGATGAGCAGTACTTC. The chain employs TRBV12-3 or TRBV12-4 and TRBJ2-7; the D gene could be TRBD1 or TRBD2 (5 bases each). V shed 5 bases and J shed 7 bases, with 21 bases lying between them. The CDR3 consists of 15 residues.

CDR3 sequence (DNA): TGCAGTGCTAGAATCCCTAGCGGGGGACAAGAGACCCAGTACTTC. Its translation: CSARIPSGGQETQYF. V and J are TRBV20-1 and TRBJ2-5; TRBD2 aligns across 10 bases. The germline gives CDR1 DFQATT, CDR2 SNEGSKA (reference sequence). The V and J ends lost 2 bases and 2 bases, in that order; junction bases with no gene match: 5. CDR3 length equals 15 residues.

This clonotype came up a few times. This rearrangement joins TRBV29-1 to TRBJ1-4, with D possibly matching TRBD1 (5 bases). V was shortened by 4 bases and J by 2 bases, with 8 bases between the two germline ends. The CDR3 sequence is 13 residues long. Looked up from germline, CDR1 is SQVTM and CDR2 is ANQGSEA. The CDR3 DNA sequence: TGCAGCGTTGGAGGGACGACTAATGAAAAACTGTTTTTT. Translated, it gives CSVGGTTNEKLFF.

The CDR3: CASSYSGVGTTDTQYF. CDR3 in DNA: TGTGCCAGCAGTTACTCCGGGGTGGGGACCACAGATACGCAGTATTTT. V usage is TRBV6-2 or TRBV6-3 and J usage is TRBJ2-3; either TRBD1 or TRBD2 may supply D (5 bases each). This CDR3 has 16 residues. CDR1 and CDR2 (germline): MNHEY, SVGEGT. Trimming took 0 bases from V and 2 from J, leaving 12 bases between them.

This clonotype was found a few times. The rearrangement links TRBV29-1 to TRBJ1-6; a weak D match, TRBD1 (6 bases). The CDR3 extends over 12 amino acids. Looked up from germline, CDR1 is SQVTM and CDR2 is ANQGSEA. V lost 0 bases, J lost 15 bases, and 12 bases lay in between. The CDR3 DNA reads TGCAGCGTTGAAGAGGACAGTAGACTCCTCCACTTT. It yields the protein CSVEEDSRLLHF.

The genes are TRBV6-1 and TRBJ2-5; D perhaps matches TRBD2 (5 bases). The J call is in doubt because the DNA end fits TRBJ2-7 better. The CDR3 is made up of 15 amino acids. The germline gives CDR1 MNHNS, CDR2 SASEGT. The CDR3 region has the DNA TGTGCCAGCAGTGGGACGCGGGTCCTAACCTACGAGCAGTACTTC. Its translation: CASSGTRVLTYEQYF.

The V gene is TRBV9, the J gene TRBJ2-5; D is unresolved. The end of the DNA is better explained by TRBJ2-7, so the J call may be wrong. The germline V gene has CDR1 SGDLS and CDR2 YYNGEE. This CDR3 is 14 amino acids long. The CDR3 bases are TGTGCCAGCAGCGTAGGCCCCGATAGTCGCGAGCAGTACTTC. Translation: CASSVGPDSREQYF.

This sequence joins TRBV12-3 or TRBV12-4 and TRBJ1-5; D not certain. The V gene lost 3 bases and the J gene lost 9 bases, with 9 bases spanning the gap. The length of the CDR3 is 12 residues. The CDR3 DNA is TGTGCCAGCAGTTTTGATGCTGGGCCCCAGCATTTT. Its translation: CASSFDAGPQHF.

The chain employs TRBV6-1 and TRBJ2-1; no clear D gene. Germline V gene sequence: CDR1 MNHNS, CDR2 SASEGT. This CDR3 spans 14 amino acids. The CDR3 DNA reads as TGTGCAAGTTTGAAAGGGTGGCCCTACAATGAGCAGTTCTTC. Amino acids: CASLKGWPYNEQFF.

The rearrangement uses TRBV12-3 or TRBV12-4 and TRBJ1-4, with 8 bases aligning to TRBD1. Trimming at V came to 2 bases and at J to 8 bases, leaving 7 bases not matched to a gene. This CDR3 is 15 amino acids long. CDR3: CASSLRTGLEEKLFF. Here the CDR3 DNA reads TGTGCCAGCAGTTTAAGGACAGGGCTTGAGGAAAAACTGTTTTTT.

The V gene is TRBV5-1, the J gene TRBJ2-5, with a weak D call TRBD1 (6 bases). CDR1 is SGHRS and CDR2 is YFSETQ in the germline V gene. This CDR3 is 13 amino acids long. V lost 4 bases to trimming and J lost 5 bases, with 12 bases between them. The CDR3 DNA reads TGCGCCAGCAGCCGACAGGATAGGGAGACCCAGTACTTC. The encoded protein is CASSRQDRETQYF.

This clonotype has more than one count but fewer than ten. The gene calls are TRBV12-3 or TRBV12-4 and TRBJ1-1; maybe TRBD1 (5 bases). This CDR3 is built from 11 residues. V was clipped by 7 bases and J by 7 bases, with 10 bases between them. CDR3 bases: TGTGCCAGCAACCAGGGTATTGAAGCTTTCTTT. It is translated as CASNQGIEAFF.

This clonotype has only a few counts. The V and J genes are TRBV20-1 and TRBJ1-2, with 10 positions matching TRBD1. This CDR3 region has 13 residues. V lost 3 bases, J lost 4 bases, and 2 bases stayed unmatched. Germline V gene data show CDR1 as DFQATT and CDR2 as SNEGSKA (reference sequence). The CDR3 sequence is CSARGDRGYGYTF. CDR3 sequence (DNA): TGCAGTGCTAGGGGGGACAGGGGCTATGGCTACACCTTC.

In regard to this clonotype: Only one base separates this from a far larger clonotype, so it likely reflects a read error. The chain couples TRBV7-2 to TRBJ2-5; no clear D. CDR1 and CDR2 from the germline V gene are SGHTA and FQGNSA. The CDR3 consists of 12 residues. V was pared by 2 bases and J by 3 bases, with 4 bases between. DNA of the CDR3: TGTGCCAGCAGCTTATATGAAGAGACCCAGTACTTC. Its protein product is CASSLYEETQYF.

The gene calls are TRBV7-9 and TRBJ2-5; D tentatively fits TRBD1 or TRBD2 (5 bases each). The CDR3 is made up of 15 amino acids. CDR1 SEHNR and CDR2 FQNEAQ come from the germline V gene (reference sequence). V was shortened by 6 bases and J by 11 bases, with 25 bases between the two germline ends. The CDR3: CASRPPGTTTIEQYF. In nucleotides, the CDR3 is TGTGCCAGCAGACCCCCCGGGACCACCACTATTGAGCAGTACTTC.

The chain couples TRBV4-1 to TRBJ1-2, with 8 bases matching TRBD1. This CDR3 has 17 residues. Losses at the gene ends were 1 base for V and 8 bases for J; bases not matched to a gene: 15. Germline values: CDR1 MGHRA, CDR2 YSYEKL. CDR3 in DNA: TGCGCCAGCAGCCAAGGTGGCAGGGGGCGGAGATCGAAAGGCTACACCTTC. It encodes CASSQGGRGRRSKGYTF.

This chain joins TRBV5-6 and TRBJ1-1; no definite D call. CDR1 is SGHDT and CDR2 is YYEEEE in the germline V gene. Trimming stripped 1 base from V and 4 bases from J, with 17 bases between. The CDR3 is 16 residues long. CDR3 nucleotide sequence: TGTGCCAGCAGCTTGCTTCTGTCAGGACCTTTCACTGAAGCTTTCTTT. Its translation: CASSLLLSGPFTEAFF.

This chain joins TRBV9 and TRBJ1-2, with D tentatively TRBD1 (5 bases). The CDR3 runs to 15 residues. Trimming pared 0 bases from V and 2 bases from J, leaving 11 bases between. Germline CDR1 and CDR2: SGDLS and YYNGEE. The CDR3, as DNA: TGTGCCAGCAGCGTAGATGGGGCTGGGAACTATGGCTACACCTTC. Its translation: CASSVDGAGNYGYTF.

A few counts support this clonotype. V usage is TRBV6-5 and J usage is TRBJ2-1; 7 bases map to TRBD1. V lost 7 bases to trimming and J lost 9 bases; unmatched junction nucleotides: 9. The CDR3 runs 13 residues. Germline values: CDR1 MNHEY, CDR2 SVGAGI. The CDR3, as DNA: TGTGCCAGCAATCCACAGGGGTTGGGTGAGCAGTTCTTC. Encoded protein: CASNPQGLGEQFF.

This chain joins TRBV6-2 or TRBV6-3 and TRBJ2-1, with 12 positions matching TRBD2. Germline V gene data show CDR1 as MNHEY and CDR2 as SVGEGT. The V segment lost 2 bases and the J segment 6 bases; nucleotides outside the gene matches: 5. The CDR3 sequence is 16 residues long. CDR3 sequence reads: CASSYEAGLAGNEQFF. CDR3 nucleotides: TGTGCCAGCAGTTACGAGGCGGGACTAGCGGGCAATGAGCAGTTCTTC.

This clonotype was picked up a small number of times. The V gene is TRBV20-1, the J gene TRBJ2-3; TRBD2 aligns across 7 bases. Looked up from germline, CDR1 is DFQATT and CDR2 is SNEGSKA (reference sequence). This CDR3 is 15 amino acids long. The DNA for the CDR3 is TGCAGCGCTGCAGAGGGAGGGAGAAGCACAGATACGCAGTATTTT. Its translation: CSAAEGGRSTDTQYF.

This clonotype has only a few counts. This may come from a read error, since a much larger clone is one base off. This chain uses TRBV7-3 with TRBJ1-1; possibly TRBD1 for D (5 bases). CDR1 is SGHTA, CDR2 FQGTGA, per germline. This CDR3 contains 13 residues. V dropped 4 bases and J dropped 2 bases, with 8 bases sitting between them. CDR3: CASSCRVNTEAFF. CDR3 DNA: TGTGCCAGCAGCTGCAGGGTCAACACTGAAGCTTTCTTT.

The V call is TRBV7-2, the J call TRBJ1-1; no definite D call. The CDR3 extends over 12 amino acids. The V gene's germline CDR1 is SGHTA and CDR2 FQGNSA. The germline V and J ends were trimmed by 6 bases and 12 bases, with 17 bases remaining between them. The CDR3, as DNA: TGTGCCAGCAGTTTCCCCGGGAGGGCTCCTTTCTTT. Amino acid sequence: CASSFPGRAPFF.

The rearrangement links TRBV6-2 or TRBV6-3 to TRBJ2-1; 7 bases fit TRBD2. The CDR3 loop spans 15 amino acids. The V gene's germline CDR1 is MNHEY and CDR2 SVGEGT. V dropped 6 bases and J dropped 3; count of bases not matched to a gene: 8. The CDR3 spells CASSPLAAIYNEQFF. The CDR3 region has the DNA TGTGCCAGCAGCCCCCTAGCGGCAATCTACAATGAGCAGTTCTTC.

J is TRBJ1-1 and V is TRBV27, with D unresolved. The V end lost 8 bases, the J end lost 0 bases, and 13 bases lay between the germline ends. Germline V gives CDR1 MNHEY, CDR2 SMNVEV (reference sequence). The CDR3 has 14 amino acids. The CDR3 nucleotides read TGTGCCAGCCGAGTCTCAGGAGTGAACACTGAAGCTTTCTTT. Its protein is CASRVSGVNTEAFF.

A few counts support this clonotype. The rearrangement joins TRBV7-9 to TRBJ1-1; D may be TRBD1 (5 bases). V was pared by 1 base and J by 7 bases, with 10 bases between. CDR1 SEHNR and CDR2 FQNEAQ come from the germline V gene (reference sequence). This CDR3 is 13 amino acids long. The CDR3: CASSLVGVGEAFF. The CDR3 DNA follows: TGTGCCAGCAGCTTAGTGGGGGTAGGTGAAGCTTTCTTT.

The V gene is TRBV27, the J gene TRBJ2-7; 7 positions match TRBD1. The CDR3 contains 15 residues. Germline CDR1 and CDR2: MNHEY and SMNVEV (reference sequence). Germline trimming cut 5 bases from V and 4 bases from J; bases unmatched to any gene: 11. CDR3 residues: CASSPTRDSDYEQYF. For the CDR3, the DNA is TGTGCCAGCAGTCCAACCCGGGACAGCGATTACGAGCAGTACTTC.

This clonotype has only a few counts. V and J are TRBV27 and TRBJ2-1, with D possibly TRBD2 on 6 matching bases. V lost 4 bases and J lost 15, with 19 bases in between. The CDR3 runs to 13 residues. Germline values: CDR1 MNHEY, CDR2 SMNVEV (reference sequence). The CDR3 spells CASSWTGLPIWFF. The CDR3 DNA sequence: TGTGCCAGCAGTTGGACGGGACTCCCGATCTGGTTCTTC.